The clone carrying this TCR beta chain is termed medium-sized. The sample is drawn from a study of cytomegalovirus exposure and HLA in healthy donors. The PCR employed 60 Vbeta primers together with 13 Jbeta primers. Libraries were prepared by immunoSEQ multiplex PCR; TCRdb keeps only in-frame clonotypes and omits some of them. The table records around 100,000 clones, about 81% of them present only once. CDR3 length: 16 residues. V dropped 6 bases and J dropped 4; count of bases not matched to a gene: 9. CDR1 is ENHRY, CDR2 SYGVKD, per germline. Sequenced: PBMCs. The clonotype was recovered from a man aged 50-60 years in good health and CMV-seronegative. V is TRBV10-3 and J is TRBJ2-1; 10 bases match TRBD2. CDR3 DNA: TGTGCCATCAGACCGGGACTAGCGAATAGGTACAATGAGCAGTTCTTC. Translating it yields CAIRPGLANRYNEQFF.